The rows below give T cell receptor beta chains drawn from one sample of a study of identical twins. TCRdb processed the 5' RACE reads anew with MiXCR; each CDR3 protein has one entry. Seen here are 420,000 or so distinct CDR3 sequences, approximately 18% observed once, and the top ten hold around 12%. Sequences were obtained from naive T cells sorted from blood. These receptors were collected from a man over 45 in good health. The CDR3 runs from the conserved cysteine through the conserved F or W. Fields, in order: D gene, J gene, clone size, V gene, CDR3 protein, CDR3 DNA. A D gene is named only where the DNA matches it firmly. A row's size may be missing; if present it is once, few, many or a size class.

D gene: -
J gene: TRBJ1-1
clone size: few
V gene: TRBV20-1
CDR3 protein: CSADDGTITEAFF
CDR3 DNA: TGCAGTGCGGATGACGGGACCATCACTGAAGCTTTCTTT

D gene: -
J gene: TRBJ2-7
clone size: -
V gene: TRBV28
CDR3 protein: CASTSGANYEQYF
CDR3 DNA: TGTGCCAGCACCTCAGGGGCAAACTACGAGCAGTACTTC

D gene: -
J gene: TRBJ2-7
clone size: many
V gene: TRBV20-1
CDR3 protein: CSASGTSSYEQYF
CDR3 DNA: TGCAGTGCTAGCGGGACGAGCTCCTACGAGCAGTACTTC

D gene: TRBD1
J gene: TRBJ2-1
clone size: -
V gene: TRBV6-1
CDR3 protein: CASRPGQGSDEQFF
CDR3 DNA: TGTGCCAGCAGACCGGGACAGGGTAGTGATGAGCAGTTCTTC

D gene: TRBD2
J gene: TRBJ2-3
clone size: few
V gene: TRBV24-1
CDR3 protein: CATSERTSGRATDTQYF
CDR3 DNA: TGTGCCACCAGTGAACGAACTAGCGGGAGGGCCACAGATACGCAGTATTTT

D gene: -
J gene: TRBJ2-2
clone size: -
V gene: TRBV24-1
CDR3 protein: CATMGERGTGELFF
CDR3 DNA: TGTGCCACCATGGGGGAGAGAGGCACCGGGGAGCTGTTTTTT

D gene: TRBD2
J gene: TRBJ2-7
clone size: many
V gene: TRBV20-1
CDR3 protein: CSAQTSGGFYEQYF
CDR3 DNA: TGCAGTGCGCAGACTAGCGGGGGGTTCTACGAGCAGTACTTC

D gene: -
J gene: TRBJ1-6
clone size: -
V gene: TRBV7-2
CDR3 protein: CASSSTEYNSPLHF
CDR3 DNA: TGTGCCAGCAGCTCGACAGAATATAATTCACCCCTCCACTTT

D gene: TRBD1
J gene: TRBJ1-5
clone size: many
V gene: TRBV19
CDR3 protein: CASSKPGQGGNQPQHF
CDR3 DNA: TGTGCCAGTAGTAAGCCGGGACAGGGGGGCAATCAGCCCCAGCATTTT

D gene: -
J gene: TRBJ2-7
clone size: -
V gene: TRBV20-1
CDR3 protein: CSARAWGDTSYEQYF
CDR3 DNA: TGCAGTGCTAGAGCATGGGGGGACACGTCCTACGAGCAGTACTTC

D gene: TRBD1
J gene: TRBJ1-2
clone size: -
V gene: TRBV6-1
CDR3 protein: CASSRGQRYGYTF
CDR3 DNA: TGTGCCAGCAGCCGGGGACAGAGATATGGCTACACCTTC

D gene: TRBD1
J gene: TRBJ1-5
clone size: few
V gene: TRBV27
CDR3 protein: CASSPGQGANQPQHF
CDR3 DNA: TGTGCCAGCAGTCCGGGACAGGGGGCCAATCAGCCCCAGCATTTT

D gene: -
J gene: TRBJ2-2
clone size: many
V gene: TRBV5-1
CDR3 protein: CASSLDQGGTTGELFF
CDR3 DNA: TGCGCCAGCAGCTTGGACCAGGGAGGTACCACCGGGGAGCTGTTTTTT

D gene: -
J gene: TRBJ1-3
clone size: few
V gene: TRBV4-1
CDR3 protein: CASTQMGGLGTIYF
CDR3 DNA: TGCGCCAGCACCCAAATGGGGGGCTTGGGCACCATATATTTT

D gene: -
J gene: TRBJ1-6
clone size: -
V gene: TRBV5-1
CDR3 protein: CASSLAGTSNSPLHF
CDR3 DNA: TGCGCCAGCAGCTTGGCCGGGACATCCAATTCACCCCTCCACTTT

D gene: TRBD1
J gene: TRBJ2-7
clone size: few
V gene: TRBV19
CDR3 protein: CASSAGQAPHEQYF
CDR3 DNA: TGTGCCAGTAGTGCGGGACAGGCCCCCCACGAGCAGTACTTC

D gene: TRBD2
J gene: TRBJ2-2
clone size: -
V gene: TRBV6-1
CDR3 protein: CASSDLAGTGELFF
CDR3 DNA: TGTGCCAGCAGTGACCTAGCGGGCACCGGGGAGCTGTTTTTT

D gene: TRBD1
J gene: TRBJ1-4
clone size: -
V gene: TRBV2
CDR3 protein: CASRVGTGDEKLFF
CDR3 DNA: TGTGCCAGCAGAGTCGGGACAGGGGATGAAAAACTGTTTTTT

D gene: -
J gene: TRBJ1-6
clone size: few
V gene: TRBV5-1
CDR3 protein: CASSRGTADSPLHF
CDR3 DNA: TGCGCCAGCAGCCGCGGGACTGCTGATTCACCCCTCCACTTT

D gene: -
J gene: TRBJ2-7
clone size: -
V gene: TRBV20-1
CDR3 protein: CSASRTGSSYEQYF
CDR3 DNA: TGCAGTGCCAGTCGGACTGGGAGCTCCTACGAGCAGTACTTC

D gene: -
J gene: TRBJ2-3
clone size: few
V gene: TRBV6-2/TRBV6-3
CDR3 protein: CASTNRHTDTQYF
CDR3 DNA: TGTGCCAGCACGAACCGACACACAGATACGCAGTATTTT

D gene: TRBD2
J gene: TRBJ2-5
clone size: few
V gene: TRBV12-3/TRBV12-4
CDR3 protein: CASRIAGVGETQYF
CDR3 DNA: TGTGCCAGCAGGATAGCGGGGGTGGGGGAGACCCAGTACTTC

D gene: -
J gene: TRBJ2-1
clone size: many
V gene: TRBV19
CDR3 protein: CASSHDVGVNEQFF
CDR3 DNA: TGTGCCAGTAGTCACGACGTCGGCGTCAATGAGCAGTTCTTC

D gene: TRBD2
J gene: TRBJ2-7
clone size: once
V gene: TRBV4-3
CDR3 protein: CASSQDLGGSDEQYF
CDR3 DNA: TGCGCCAGCAGCCAAGATCTCGGGGGGTCTGACGAGCAGTACTTC

D gene: -
J gene: TRBJ2-6
clone size: many
V gene: TRBV20-1
CDR3 protein: CSARDLRGLGANVLTF
CDR3 DNA: TGCAGTGCTAGAGATCTGCGGGGGCTGGGGGCCAACGTCCTGACTTTC

D gene: -
J gene: TRBJ2-5
clone size: -
V gene: TRBV11-3
CDR3 protein: CASSLKRGETQYF
CDR3 DNA: TGTGCCAGCAGCTTAAAAAGAGGCGAGACCCAGTACTTC

D gene: -
J gene: TRBJ2-3
clone size: -
V gene: TRBV2
CDR3 protein: CASSGLALSTDTQYF
CDR3 DNA: TGTGCCAGCAGTGGTTTAGCCCTTAGCACAGATACGCAGTATTTT

D gene: TRBD1
J gene: TRBJ1-5
clone size: -
V gene: TRBV6-2/TRBV6-3
CDR3 protein: CASRGQGGGNQPQHF
CDR3 DNA: TGTGCCAGCAGGGGACAGGGAGGAGGGAATCAGCCCCAGCATTTT

D gene: -
J gene: TRBJ2-1
clone size: -
V gene: TRBV6-4
CDR3 protein: CASSDSKQGSSYNEQFF
CDR3 DNA: TGTGCCAGCAGTGATTCAAAACAGGGAAGCTCCTACAATGAGCAGTTCTTC